Listed here is a single T cell receptor beta chain. Antigen specificity is unknown. CDR3 length: 14 amino acids. Between the trimmed V and J ends, which lost 5 bases and 4 bases, there was a span of 15 bases. The germline gives CDR1 SGHRS, CDR2 YFSETQ. These data originate in a study of shared clonotypes between healthy human individuals. At the level of the study: Donors consisted of a couple of women and a few men between 18 and 49.

Study-level findings and limits: A handful of donors shared approximately 5% of their naive CD4 clonotypes.

Naivety among CD8 cells was defined by CD45RO negativity and positive CCR7 selection, thereby excluding terminally differentiated effector memory CD45RA+ cells. The donors were adults (healthy and HIV-negative) with no recent acute infections or vaccinations. Libraries were prepared by immunoSEQ multiplex PCR; TCRdb keeps only in-frame clonotypes and omits some of them. Among about 2,100,000 clones listed, approximately 94% were seen once. This chain uses TRBV5-1 with TRBJ1-2, with D unresolved. The receptor was isolated from a young man in good health. Some clones in this sample may be carry-over from other donors' samples. The sequenced sample was naive CD8+ T cells from PBMCs. The CDR3 region is CASSSPGSGYGYTF. The CDR3 bases are TGCGCCAGCAGTTCGCCGGGATCGGGCTATGGCTACACCTTC.